Each of the 13 T cell receptor beta chains below was sequenced from the same sample in a study of cytomegalovirus exposure and HLA in healthy donors. PCR involved 60 Vbeta and 13 Jbeta primers. Libraries were prepared by immunoSEQ multiplex PCR; TCRdb keeps only in-frame clonotypes and omits some of them. The repertoire includes about 110,000 clones, 60% to 85% of them detected once, and roughly 5.6% sits in the top ten. Material for sequencing was PBMCs. The receptors shown here come from a female donor in good health and CMV-seropositive.

The rearrangement uses TRBV19 and TRBJ1-2; 9 bases are shared with TRBD1. V trimming: 7 bases; J trimming: 2 bases; junction bases outside the gene matches: 5. The CDR3 runs 14 residues. CDR1 is LNHDA, CDR2 SQIVND, per germline (reference sequence). CDR3 nucleotide sequence: TGTGCCAGTAACACAGGGGGCGCGAACTATGGCTACACCTTC. Its translation is CASNTGGANYGYTF.

The chain links TRBV4-1 to TRBJ1-2; D is unclear. V lost 0 bases and J 2 bases, leaving 13 bases between the germline ends. Germline CDR1 reads MGHRA; CDR2 reads YSYEKL. This CDR3 has 16 amino acids. DNA of the CDR3: TGCGCCAGCAGCCAAGATATCCGGGTTTGGAACTATGGCTACACCTTC. Residues: CASSQDIRVWNYGYTF.

This clone was seen more than once but under ten times. The chain couples TRBV5-1 to TRBJ2-1; no firm D call. The germline V gene has CDR1 SGHRS and CDR2 YFSETQ. The CDR3 is 13 residues long. V dropped 2 bases and J dropped 6 bases, with 9 bases sitting between them. DNA of the CDR3: TGCGCCAGCAGCTTTGTCCAGGTCAATGAGCAGTTCTTC. This encodes CASSFVQVNEQFF.

The V gene is TRBV5-5, the J gene TRBJ2-7, with 8 bases fitting TRBD1. Per the germline V gene, CDR1 is SGHKS and CDR2 is YYEKEE (reference sequence). This CDR3 is built from 16 residues. V lost 4 bases to trimming and J lost 0 bases; unmatched junction nucleotides: 9. The CDR3 loop reads CASSPIRGQSSYEQYF. CDR3 coding DNA: TGTGCCAGCAGCCCGATCAGGGGGCAGAGCTCCTACGAGCAGTACTTC.

To note about this clone: The same CDR3 also results from other DNA sequences found in this sample. DNA for the CDR3: TGTGCCAGCAGTCCACAGGGGGCGCGAAATCAGCCCCAGCATTTT. Translated, it gives CASSPQGARNQPQHF. The chain carries TRBV27 and TRBJ1-5; 9 bases line up with TRBD1. The CDR3 extends over 15 amino acids. The V gene's germline CDR1 is MNHEY and CDR2 SMNVEV (reference sequence). Germline trimming cut 5 bases from V and 4 bases from J; bases unmatched to any gene: 6.

The chain links TRBV30 to TRBJ1-2; D may be TRBD1 (5 bases). The CDR3 covers 13 residues. Germline V gives CDR1 GTSNPN, CDR2 SVGIG (reference sequence). Trimming removed 0 bases at V and 3 bases at J, with 8 bases between. The CDR3 DNA sequence: TGTGCCTGGAGTGTGTCAGGGTACTATGGCTACACCTTC. Protein product: CAWSVSGYYGYTF.

This clone was seen a few times. The genes are TRBV12-5 and TRBJ1-5; D is undetermined. V was cut by 2 bases and J by 0 bases, with 11 bases left in between. The CDR3 runs to 16 residues. Germline CDR1 is LGHNT and CDR2 is FRNRAP. The chain's CDR3 is CASGLRRNYSNQPQHF. CDR3 in DNA: TGTGCTAGTGGTTTGCGTCGGAACTATAGCAATCAGCCCCAGCATTTT.

V and J are TRBV29-1 and TRBJ2-3; TRBD2 might be the D (5 bases). V was clipped by 1 base and J by 0 bases, with 17 bases between them. Germline V gives CDR1 SQVTM, CDR2 ANQGSEA. This CDR3 region has 17 residues. As DNA, the CDR3 is TGCAGCGTTGAAGCCTCGATAAGCGGCACCAGCACAGATACGCAGTATTTT. Its translation is CSVEASISGTSTDTQYF.

This rearrangement joins TRBV30 to TRBJ1-5; D call uncertain. Trimming cost V 3 bases and J 9 bases, with 15 bases left between them. The germline V gene encodes CDR1 GTSNPN and CDR2 SVGIG (reference sequence). The CDR3 contains 13 residues. The CDR3, as DNA: TGTGCCTGGAGCAAAACTAGACAAGGGCCCCAGCATTTT. Translating it yields CAWSKTRQGPQHF.

The V gene is TRBV6-5, the J gene TRBJ2-3; no firm D call. Germline CDR1 reads MNHEY; CDR2 reads SVGAGI. The V and J ends lost 2 bases and 5 bases respectively, with 11 bases between them. The CDR3 extends over 14 amino acids. The CDR3 is CASSYGLARDTQYF. The CDR3 DNA reads TGTGCCAGCAGTTACGGGTTAGCTAGAGATACGCAGTATTTT.

In this sample, this clone turned up once. J is TRBJ1-2 and V is TRBV28; D uncertain. The CDR3 has 13 residues. Trimming removed 3 bases from V and 5 bases from J, with 10 bases in between. The germline CDR1 and CDR2 sequences are MDHEN and SYDVKM. CDR3 region: CASSFEGKYGYTF. CDR3 in DNA: TGTGCCAGCAGTTTTGAGGGAAAGTATGGCTACACCTTC.

The chain carries TRBV5-1 and TRBJ1-1; 7 bases map to TRBD1. The CDR3 is made up of 15 amino acids. The V gene end was trimmed by 3 bases and the J gene end by 6 bases; junction bases not matched to a gene: 11. In germline, CDR1 is SGHRS, CDR2 YFSETQ. DNA for the CDR3: TGCGCCAGCAGCTCCTACGACAGGGATCAGGCTGAAGCTTTCTTT. Translated, it gives CASSSYDRDQAEAFF.

The V call is TRBV9, the J call TRBJ2-1; D gene uncertain. This CDR3 contains 14 residues. V lost 0 bases, J lost 9 bases, and 13 bases lay in between. Germline CDR1 SGDLS, CDR2 YYNGEE. The CDR3 nucleotides read TGTGCCAGCAGCGTAGACTCGAGTTCGGTTGAGCAGTTCTTC. It is translated as CASSVDSSSVEQFF.